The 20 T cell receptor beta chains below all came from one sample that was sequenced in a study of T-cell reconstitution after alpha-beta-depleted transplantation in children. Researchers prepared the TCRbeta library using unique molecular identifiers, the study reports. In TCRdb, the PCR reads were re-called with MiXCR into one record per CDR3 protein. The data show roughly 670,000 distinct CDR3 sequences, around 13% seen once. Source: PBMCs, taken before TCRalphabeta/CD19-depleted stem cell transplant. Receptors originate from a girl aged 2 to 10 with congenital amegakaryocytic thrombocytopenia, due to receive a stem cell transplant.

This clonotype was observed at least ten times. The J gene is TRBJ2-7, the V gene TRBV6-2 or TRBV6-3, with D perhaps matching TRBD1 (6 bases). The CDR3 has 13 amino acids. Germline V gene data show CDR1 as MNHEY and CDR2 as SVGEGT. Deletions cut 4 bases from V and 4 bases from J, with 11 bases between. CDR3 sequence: CASSLVRGYEQYF. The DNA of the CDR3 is TGTGCCAGCAGTTTGGTCAGGGGATACGAGCAGTACTTC.

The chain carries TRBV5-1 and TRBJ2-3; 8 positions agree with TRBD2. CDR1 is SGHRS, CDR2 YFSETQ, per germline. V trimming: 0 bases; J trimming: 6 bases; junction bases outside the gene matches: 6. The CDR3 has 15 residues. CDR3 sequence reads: CASSLAREGLDTQYF. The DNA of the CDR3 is TGCGCCAGCAGCTTGGCCCGGGAGGGCCTCGATACGCAGTATTTT.

CDR3 nucleotide sequence: TGCGCCAGCAGCTTTCGGACTAGCGCCAATGAGCAGTTCTTC. Its translation: CASSFRTSANEQFF. V gene TRBV5-1 combines with J gene TRBJ2-1; 9 nucleotides agree with TRBD2. Germline CDR1 is SGHRS and CDR2 is YFSETQ. This CDR3 is 14 amino acids long. The ends lost 2 bases at V and 6 bases at J; junction bases unmatched: 3.

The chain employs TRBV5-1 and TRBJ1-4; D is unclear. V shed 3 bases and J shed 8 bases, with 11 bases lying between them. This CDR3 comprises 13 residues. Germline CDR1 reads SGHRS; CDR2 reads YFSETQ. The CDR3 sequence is CASSWASEEKLFF. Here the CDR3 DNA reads TGCGCCAGCAGCTGGGCCTCTGAGGAAAAACTGTTTTTT.

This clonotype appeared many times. The CDR3 DNA sequence: TGCAGTGCTAGAGATCCCTCTCGCGGGAGGGCCTTAGACGAGCAGTACTTC. It yields the protein CSARDPSRGRALDEQYF. This chain uses TRBV20-1 with TRBJ2-7; 9 bases map to TRBD2. The CDR3 contains 17 residues. The germline V gene has CDR1 DFQATT and CDR2 SNEGSKA (reference sequence). The trim removed 0 bases at V and 5 bases at J, leaving 14 bases unmatched.

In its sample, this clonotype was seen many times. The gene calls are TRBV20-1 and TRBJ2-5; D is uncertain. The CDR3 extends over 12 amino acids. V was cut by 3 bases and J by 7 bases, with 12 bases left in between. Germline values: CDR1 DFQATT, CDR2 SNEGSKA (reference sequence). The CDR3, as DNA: TGCAGTGCTAGGGAAGGTTTAGGGACCCAGTACTTC. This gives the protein CSAREGLGTQYF.

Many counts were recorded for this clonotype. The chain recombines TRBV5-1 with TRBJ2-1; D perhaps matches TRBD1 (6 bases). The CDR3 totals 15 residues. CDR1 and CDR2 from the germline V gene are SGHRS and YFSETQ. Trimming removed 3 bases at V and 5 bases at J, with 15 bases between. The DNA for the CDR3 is TGCGCCAGCAGCTCTTCTGACAGGAAGAACAATGAGCAGTTCTTC. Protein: CASSSSDRKNNEQFF.

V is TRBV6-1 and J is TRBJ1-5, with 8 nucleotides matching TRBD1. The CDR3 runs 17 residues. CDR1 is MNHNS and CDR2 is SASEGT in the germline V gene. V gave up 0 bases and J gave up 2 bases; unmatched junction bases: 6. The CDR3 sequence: CASSEAVTGARNQPQHF. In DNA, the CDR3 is TGTGCCAGCAGTGAAGCCGTGACAGGGGCTCGCAATCAGCCCCAGCATTTT.

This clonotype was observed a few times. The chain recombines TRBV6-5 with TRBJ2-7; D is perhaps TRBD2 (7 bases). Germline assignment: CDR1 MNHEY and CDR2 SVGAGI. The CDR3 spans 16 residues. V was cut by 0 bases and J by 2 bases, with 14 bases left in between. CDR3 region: CASSYSPGGPTYEQYF. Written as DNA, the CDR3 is TGTGCCAGCAGTTACTCGCCGGGGGGCCCGACCTACGAGCAGTACTTC.

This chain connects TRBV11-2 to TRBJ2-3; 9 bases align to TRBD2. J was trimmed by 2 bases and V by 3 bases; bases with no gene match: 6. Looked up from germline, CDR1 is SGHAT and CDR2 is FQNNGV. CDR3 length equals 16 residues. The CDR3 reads CASSLELAGLTDTQYF. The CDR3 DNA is TGTGCCAGCAGCTTGGAACTAGCGGGCCTCACAGATACGCAGTATTTT.

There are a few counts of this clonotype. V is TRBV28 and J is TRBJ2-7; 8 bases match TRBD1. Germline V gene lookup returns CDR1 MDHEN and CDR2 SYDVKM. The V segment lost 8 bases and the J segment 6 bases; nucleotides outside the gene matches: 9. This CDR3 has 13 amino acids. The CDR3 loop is CASGGQGEIEQYF. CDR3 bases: TGTGCCAGCGGAGGACAGGGCGAAATCGAGCAGTACTTC.

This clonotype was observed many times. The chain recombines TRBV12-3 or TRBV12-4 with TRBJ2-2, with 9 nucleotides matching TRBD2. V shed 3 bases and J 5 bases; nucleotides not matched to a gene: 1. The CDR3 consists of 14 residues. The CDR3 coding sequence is TGTGCCAGCAGTTTGCGGGAGGGGACCGGGGAGCTGTTTTTT. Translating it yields CASSLREGTGELFF.

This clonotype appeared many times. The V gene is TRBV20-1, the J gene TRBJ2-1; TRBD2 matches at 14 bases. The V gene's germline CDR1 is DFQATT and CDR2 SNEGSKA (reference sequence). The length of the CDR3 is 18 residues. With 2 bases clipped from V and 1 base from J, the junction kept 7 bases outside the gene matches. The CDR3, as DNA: TGCAGTGCTAGACGGATTAGACTAGCGGGAGGGTCCTACAATGAGCAGTTCTTC. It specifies CSARRIRLAGGSYNEQFF.

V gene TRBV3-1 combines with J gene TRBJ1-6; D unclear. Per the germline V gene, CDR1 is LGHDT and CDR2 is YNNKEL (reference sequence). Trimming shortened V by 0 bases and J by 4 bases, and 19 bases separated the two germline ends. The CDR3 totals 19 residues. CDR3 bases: TGTGCCAGCAGCCAAGATCCGGCGAGGGAGGATGGGTATAATTCACCCCTCCACTTT. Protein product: CASSQDPAREDGYNSPLHF.

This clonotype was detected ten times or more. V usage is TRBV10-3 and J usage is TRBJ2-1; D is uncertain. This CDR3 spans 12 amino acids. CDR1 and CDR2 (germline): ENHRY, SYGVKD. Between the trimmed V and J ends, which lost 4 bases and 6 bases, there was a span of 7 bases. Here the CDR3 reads CAISVSANEQFF. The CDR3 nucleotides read TGTGCCATCAGTGTTAGTGCCAATGAGCAGTTCTTC.

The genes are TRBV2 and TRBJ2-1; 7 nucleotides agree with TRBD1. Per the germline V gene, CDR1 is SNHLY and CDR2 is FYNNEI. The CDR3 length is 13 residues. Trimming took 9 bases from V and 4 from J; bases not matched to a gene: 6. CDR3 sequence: CARGTASYNEQFF. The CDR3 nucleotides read TGTGCCAGGGGGACAGCGTCTTACAATGAGCAGTTCTTC.

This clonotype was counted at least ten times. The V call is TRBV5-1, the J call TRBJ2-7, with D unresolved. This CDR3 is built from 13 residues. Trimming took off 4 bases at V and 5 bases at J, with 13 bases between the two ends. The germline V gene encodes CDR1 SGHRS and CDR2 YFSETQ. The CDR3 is CASSPLSFHEQYF. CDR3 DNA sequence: TGCGCCAGCAGCCCCCTAAGTTTCCACGAGCAGTACTTC.

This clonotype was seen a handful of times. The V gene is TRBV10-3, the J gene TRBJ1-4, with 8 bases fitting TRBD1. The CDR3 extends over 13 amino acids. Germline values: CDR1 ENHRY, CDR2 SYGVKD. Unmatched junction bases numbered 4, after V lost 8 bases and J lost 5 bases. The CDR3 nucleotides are TGTGCCATCCAGGGGGCACCGAATGAAAAACTGTTTTTT. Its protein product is CAIQGAPNEKLFF.

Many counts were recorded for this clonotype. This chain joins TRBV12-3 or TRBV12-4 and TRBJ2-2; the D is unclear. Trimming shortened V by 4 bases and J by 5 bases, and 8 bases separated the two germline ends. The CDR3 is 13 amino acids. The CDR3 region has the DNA TGTGCCAGCAGTTCACGGCCTACCGGGGAGCTGTTTTTT. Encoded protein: CASSSRPTGELFF.

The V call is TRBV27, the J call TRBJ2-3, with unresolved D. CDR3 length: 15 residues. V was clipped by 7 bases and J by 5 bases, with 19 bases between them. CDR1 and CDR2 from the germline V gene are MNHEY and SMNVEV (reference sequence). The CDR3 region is CASNFANGPLDTQYF. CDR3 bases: TGTGCCAGCAATTTCGCCAATGGACCCCTAGATACGCAGTATTTT.